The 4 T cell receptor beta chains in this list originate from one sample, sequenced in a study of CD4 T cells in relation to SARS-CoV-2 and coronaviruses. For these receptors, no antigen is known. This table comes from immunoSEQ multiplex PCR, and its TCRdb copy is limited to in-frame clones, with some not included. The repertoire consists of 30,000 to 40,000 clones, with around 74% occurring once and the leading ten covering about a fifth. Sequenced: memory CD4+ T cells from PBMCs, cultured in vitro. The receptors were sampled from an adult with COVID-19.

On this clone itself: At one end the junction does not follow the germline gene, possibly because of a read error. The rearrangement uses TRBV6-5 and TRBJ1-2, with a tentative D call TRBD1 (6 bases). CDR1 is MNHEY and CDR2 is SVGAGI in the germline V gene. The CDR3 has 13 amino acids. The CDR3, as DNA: TGTGCCAGCAGTTACTACGGACAGCTCTCTTACATCTTC. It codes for CASSYYGQLSYIF.

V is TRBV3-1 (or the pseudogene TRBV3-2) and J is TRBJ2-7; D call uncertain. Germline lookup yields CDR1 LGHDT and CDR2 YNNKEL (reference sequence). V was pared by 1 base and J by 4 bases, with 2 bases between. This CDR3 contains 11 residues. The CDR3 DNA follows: TGTGCCAGCAGCCAAGTATACGAGCAGTACTTC. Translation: CASSQVYEQYF.

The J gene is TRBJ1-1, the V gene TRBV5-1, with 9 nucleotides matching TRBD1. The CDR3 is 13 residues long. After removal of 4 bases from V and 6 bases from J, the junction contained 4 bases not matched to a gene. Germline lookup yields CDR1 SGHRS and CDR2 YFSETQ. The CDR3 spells CASSLRQGAEAFF. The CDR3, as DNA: TGCGCCAGCAGCCTCCGACAGGGGGCTGAAGCTTTCTTT.

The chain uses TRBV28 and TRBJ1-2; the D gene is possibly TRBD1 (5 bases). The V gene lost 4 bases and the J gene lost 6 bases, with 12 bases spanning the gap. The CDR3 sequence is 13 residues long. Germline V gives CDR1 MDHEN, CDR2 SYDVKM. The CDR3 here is CASSSGRVDGYTF. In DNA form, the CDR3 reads TGTGCCAGCAGTTCGGGGCGGGTTGATGGCTACACCTTC.